The entry below describes one TCR beta chain. Its antigen is currently unknown. This entry comes from a study of CXCR3-negative and CXCR3-positive naive CD8 T cells. Findings and limits, study-wide: Naive cells used TRBV-TRBJ genes in much the same way whether CXCR3-negative or CXCR3-positive; memory cells did not. Both naive subsets showed comparably high diversity, and memory CD8+ cells showed much lower diversity. TRB CDR3s of CXCR3-positive naive cells were more hydrophobic than those of CXCR3-negative naive cells.

The CDR3 runs to 14 residues. From germline, CDR1 is MNHEY and CDR2 SVGEGT. Each TRB cDNA library was prepared by 5' RACE (with UMI labels). One entry per CDR3 protein, without DNA, is what TCRdb gives after re-calling the 5' RACE reads. The sample totals about 120,000 distinct CDR3 sequences; its top ten clones hold around 0.5%. Each CD8+ T cell subset was sorted in triplicate, around 300,000 cells each. The chain employs TRBV6-2 or TRBV6-3 and TRBJ1-5; TCRdb reports TRBD1, a call that lacks DNA to check it against. Sequences were obtained from naive CXCR3- CD8+ T cells from blood. Stated subset: CD45RO-CCR7+CD27+CD95- naive CD8+ T cells lacking CXCR3 (TNR3-). The receptor comes from a human donor in good health. Some clones in this sample may be carry-over from other donors' samples. This CDR3 is CASTQGVEGQPQHF.